These T cell receptor beta chains were read from a single sample in a study of PD-1 blockade in classical Hodgkin lymphoma. The table came from immunoSEQ multiplex PCR; TCRdb's copy has only in-frame clones and leaves some out. This table holds roughly 60,000 clones, more than 80% found once. Sequencing used peripheral blood mononuclear cells (PBMCs), obtained before the fourth cycle of nivolumab. The receptors stem from a human donor with classical Hodgkin lymphoma. Both conserved end residues are part of each CDR3. The order of the fields is J gene, V gene, CDR3 protein.

>TRBJ2-7|TRBV11-2
CASSPDLAALEQYF
>TRBJ2-7|TRBV4-1
CASSQVAGGYEQYF
>TRBJ1-6|TRBV19
CASSIGWGSPLHF
>TRBJ1-1|TRBV7-2
CASSPDPAVGAFF
>TRBJ1-1|TRBV13
CASSLYVDGSEAFF
>TRBJ2-1|TRBV27
CASSLRTSGVDEQFF
>TRBJ1-5|TRBV10-3
CAISVFRGQPQHF
>TRBJ2-1|TRBV7-9
CASSLAGGAAYNEQFF
>TRBJ2-7|TRBV29-1
CSGARAGNEQYF
>TRBJ2-7|TRBV2
CASINDRGSEQYF
>TRBJ1-6|TRBV6-5
CASSYVPGGAESPLHF
>TRBJ1-1|TRBV15
CATSRDYGGSVAFF
>TRBJ1-2|TRBV11-1
CASSLPPNYGYTF
>TRBJ2-7|TRBV30
CAWSGISYEQYF
>TRBJ2-5|TRBV14
CASSLGAGLVISETQYF
>TRBJ2-7|TRBV19
CASSRSGAGAYEQYF
>TRBJ1-2|TRBV4-2
CASSLAGRGNYGYTF
>TRBJ2-2|TRBV29-1
CSVVERGGRRTGELFF
>TRBJ2-7|TRBV15
CATSRHHEQYF
>TRBJ2-1|TRBV5-1
CASSLETGGYNEQFF
>TRBJ2-5|TRBV13
CASSLGPRGETQYF
>TRBJ2-5|TRBV4-1
CASAGGAGETQYF
>TRBJ2-7|TRBV6-1
CASSEGLAYSLSYEQYF
>TRBJ1-1|TRBV12-5
CASGLVISSGGSEAFF